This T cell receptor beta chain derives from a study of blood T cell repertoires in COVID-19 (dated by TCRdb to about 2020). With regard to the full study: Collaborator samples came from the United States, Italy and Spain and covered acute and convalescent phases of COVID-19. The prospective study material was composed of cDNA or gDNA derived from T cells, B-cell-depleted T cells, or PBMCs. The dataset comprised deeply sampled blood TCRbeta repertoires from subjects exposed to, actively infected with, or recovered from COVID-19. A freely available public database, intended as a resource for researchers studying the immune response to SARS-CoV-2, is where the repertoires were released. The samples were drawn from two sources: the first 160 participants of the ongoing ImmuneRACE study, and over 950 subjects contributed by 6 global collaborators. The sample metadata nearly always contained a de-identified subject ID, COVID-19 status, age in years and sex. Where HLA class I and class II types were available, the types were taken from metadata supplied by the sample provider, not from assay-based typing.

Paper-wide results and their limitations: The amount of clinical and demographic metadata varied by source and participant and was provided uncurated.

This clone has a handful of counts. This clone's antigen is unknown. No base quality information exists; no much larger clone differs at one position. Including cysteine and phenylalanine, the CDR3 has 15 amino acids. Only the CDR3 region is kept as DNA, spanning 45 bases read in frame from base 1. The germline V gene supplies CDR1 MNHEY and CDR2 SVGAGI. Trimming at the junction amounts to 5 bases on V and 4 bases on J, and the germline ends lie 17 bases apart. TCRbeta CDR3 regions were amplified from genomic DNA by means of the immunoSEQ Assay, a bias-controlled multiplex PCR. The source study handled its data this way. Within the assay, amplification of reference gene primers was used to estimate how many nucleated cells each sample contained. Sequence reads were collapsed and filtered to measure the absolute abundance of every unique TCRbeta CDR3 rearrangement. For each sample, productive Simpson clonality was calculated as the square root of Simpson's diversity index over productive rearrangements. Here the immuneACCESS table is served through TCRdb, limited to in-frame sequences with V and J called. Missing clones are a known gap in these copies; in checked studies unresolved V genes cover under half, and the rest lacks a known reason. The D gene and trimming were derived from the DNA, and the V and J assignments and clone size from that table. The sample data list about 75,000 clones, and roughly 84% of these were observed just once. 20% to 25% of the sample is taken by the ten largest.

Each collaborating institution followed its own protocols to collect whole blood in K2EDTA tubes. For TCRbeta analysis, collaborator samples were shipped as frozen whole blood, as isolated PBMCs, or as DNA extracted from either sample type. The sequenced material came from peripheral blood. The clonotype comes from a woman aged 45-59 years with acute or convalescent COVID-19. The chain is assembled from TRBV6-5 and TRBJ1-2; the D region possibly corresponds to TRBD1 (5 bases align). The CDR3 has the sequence CASSKTVPPRYGYTF. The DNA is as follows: TGTGCCAGCAGTAAGACAGTCCCACCCCGCTATGGCTACACCTTC.